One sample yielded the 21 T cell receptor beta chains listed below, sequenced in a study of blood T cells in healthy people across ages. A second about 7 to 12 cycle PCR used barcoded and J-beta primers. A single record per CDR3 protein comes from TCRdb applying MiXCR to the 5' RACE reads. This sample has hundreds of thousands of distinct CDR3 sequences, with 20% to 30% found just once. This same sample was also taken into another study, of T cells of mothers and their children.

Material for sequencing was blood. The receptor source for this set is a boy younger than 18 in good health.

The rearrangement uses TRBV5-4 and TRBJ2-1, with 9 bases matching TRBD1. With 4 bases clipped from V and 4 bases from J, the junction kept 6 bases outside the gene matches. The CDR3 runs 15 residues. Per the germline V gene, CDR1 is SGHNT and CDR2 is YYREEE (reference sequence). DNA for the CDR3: TGTGCCAGCAGCGGGACAGGGTCTGGGTACAATGAGCAGTTCTTC. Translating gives CASSGTGSGYNEQFF.

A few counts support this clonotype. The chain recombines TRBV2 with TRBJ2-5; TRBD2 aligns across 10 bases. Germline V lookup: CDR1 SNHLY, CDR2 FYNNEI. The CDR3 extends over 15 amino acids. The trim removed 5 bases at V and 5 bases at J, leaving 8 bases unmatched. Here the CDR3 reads CASSTDTSGVETQYF. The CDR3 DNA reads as TGTGCCAGCAGTACCGATACTAGCGGGGTTGAGACCCAGTACTTC.

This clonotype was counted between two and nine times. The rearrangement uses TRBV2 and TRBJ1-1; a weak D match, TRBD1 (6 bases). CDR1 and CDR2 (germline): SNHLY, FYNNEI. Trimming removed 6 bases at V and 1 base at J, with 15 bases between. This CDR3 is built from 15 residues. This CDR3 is CASRAQEGGNTEAFF. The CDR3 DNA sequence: TGTGCCAGCAGGGCCCAGGAGGGGGGGAACACTGAAGCTTTCTTT.

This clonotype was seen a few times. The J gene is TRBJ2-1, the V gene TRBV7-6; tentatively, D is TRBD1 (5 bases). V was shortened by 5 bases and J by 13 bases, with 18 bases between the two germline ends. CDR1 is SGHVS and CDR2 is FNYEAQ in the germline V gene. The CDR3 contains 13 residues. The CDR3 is CASSPSTDLPQFF. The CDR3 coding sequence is TGTGCCAGCAGCCCGTCGACAGACCTCCCTCAGTTCTTC. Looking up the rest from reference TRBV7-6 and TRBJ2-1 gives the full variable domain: GAGVSQSPRYKVTKRGQDVALRCDPISGHVSLYWYRQALGQGPEFLTYFNYEAQQDKSGLPNDRFSAERPEGSISTLTIQRTEQRDSAMYRCASSPSTDLPQFFGPGTRLTVL.

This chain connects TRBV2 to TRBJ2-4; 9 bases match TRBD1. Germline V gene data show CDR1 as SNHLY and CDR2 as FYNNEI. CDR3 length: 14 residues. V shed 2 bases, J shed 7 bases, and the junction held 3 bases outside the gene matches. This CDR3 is CASSETTGGNIQYF. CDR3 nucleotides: TGTGCCAGCAGTGAAACGACAGGGGGGAACATTCAGTACTTC.

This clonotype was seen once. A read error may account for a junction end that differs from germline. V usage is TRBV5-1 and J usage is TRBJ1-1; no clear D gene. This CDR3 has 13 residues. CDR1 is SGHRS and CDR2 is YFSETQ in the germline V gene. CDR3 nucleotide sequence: TGCGCCAGCAGCTCAAGGCAAGTCACTGAAGCCTTCTTT. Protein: CASSSRQVTEAFF.

CDR3 residues: CASSKEGPGTSTDTQYF. The CDR3 DNA sequence: TGTGCCAGCAGCAAAGAGGGTCCAGGGACTAGCACAGATACGCAGTATTTT. The V gene is TRBV21-1, the J gene TRBJ2-3; TRBD1 reflects the table's D call only, with no check against the DNA. TRBV21-1 is marked as a pseudogene. The CDR3 length is 17 residues.

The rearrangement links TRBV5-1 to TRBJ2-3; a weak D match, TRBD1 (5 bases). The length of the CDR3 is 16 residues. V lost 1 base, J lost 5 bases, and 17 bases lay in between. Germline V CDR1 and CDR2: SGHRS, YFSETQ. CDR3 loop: CASSLYSGRAGDTQYF. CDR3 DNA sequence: TGCGCCAGCAGCTTGTACTCGGGCAGGGCAGGAGATACGCAGTATTTT.

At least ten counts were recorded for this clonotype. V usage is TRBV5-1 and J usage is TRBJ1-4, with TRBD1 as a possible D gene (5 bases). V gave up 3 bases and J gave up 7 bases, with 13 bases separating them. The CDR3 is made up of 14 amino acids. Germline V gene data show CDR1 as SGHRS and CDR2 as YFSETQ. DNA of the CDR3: TGCGCCAGCAGCTCCGGCATTGGGACTGAAAAACTGTTTTTT. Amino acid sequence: CASSSGIGTEKLFF.

The CDR3 sequence is CASSYPSDGLGNEQFF. The CDR3 coding sequence is TGTGCCAGCAGTTACCCGAGCGACGGACTAGGCAATGAGCAGTTCTTC. V gene TRBV6-2 or TRBV6-3 combines with J gene TRBJ2-5, with 7 bases that match TRBD2. The DNA end is more similar to TRBJ2-1, so the J call may be wrong. This CDR3 region has 16 residues. Germline V gene sequence: CDR1 MNHEY, CDR2 SVGEGT.

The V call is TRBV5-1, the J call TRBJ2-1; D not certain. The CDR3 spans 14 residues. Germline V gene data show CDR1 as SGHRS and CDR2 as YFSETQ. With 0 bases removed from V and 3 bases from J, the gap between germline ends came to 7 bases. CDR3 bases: TGCGCCAGCAGCTTGGGAGACGACTACAATGAGCAGTTCTTC. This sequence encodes CASSLGDDYNEQFF. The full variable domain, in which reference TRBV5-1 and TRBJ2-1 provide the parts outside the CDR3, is KAGVTQTPRYLIKTRGQQVTLSCSPISGHRSVSWYQQTPGQGLQFLFEYFSETQRNKGNFPGRFSGRQFSNSRSEMNVSTLELGDSALYLCASSLGDDYNEQFFGPGTRLTVL.

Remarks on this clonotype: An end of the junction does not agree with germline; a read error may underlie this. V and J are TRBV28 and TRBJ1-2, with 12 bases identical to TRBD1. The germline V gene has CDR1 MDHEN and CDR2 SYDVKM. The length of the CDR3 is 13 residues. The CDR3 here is CASLHSGTGGGFF. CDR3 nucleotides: TGTGCCAGCCTTCACTCCGGGACAGGGGGCGGTTTCTTC.

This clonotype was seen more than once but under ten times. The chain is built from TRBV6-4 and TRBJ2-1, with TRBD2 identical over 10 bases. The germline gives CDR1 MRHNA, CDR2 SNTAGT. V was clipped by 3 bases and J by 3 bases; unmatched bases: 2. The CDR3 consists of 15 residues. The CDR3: CASSEGTSDYNEQFF. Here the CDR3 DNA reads TGTGCCAGCAGTGAGGGGACTAGCGACTACAATGAGCAGTTCTTC.

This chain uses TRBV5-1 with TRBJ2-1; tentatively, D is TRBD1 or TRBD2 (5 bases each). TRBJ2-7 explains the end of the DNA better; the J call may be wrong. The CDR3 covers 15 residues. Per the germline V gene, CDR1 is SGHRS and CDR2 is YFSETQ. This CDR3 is CASSPGAVSPGEQYF. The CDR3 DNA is TGCGCCAGCAGCCCCGGGGCCGTATCACCGGGGGAGCAGTACTTC.

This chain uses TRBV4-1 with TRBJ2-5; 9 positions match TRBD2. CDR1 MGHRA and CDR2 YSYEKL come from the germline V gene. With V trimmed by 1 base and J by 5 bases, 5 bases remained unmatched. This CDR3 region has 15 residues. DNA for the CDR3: TGCGCCAGCAGCCAAGGGGCGGGGGGGCCGGAGACCCAGTACTTC. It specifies CASSQGAGGPETQYF.

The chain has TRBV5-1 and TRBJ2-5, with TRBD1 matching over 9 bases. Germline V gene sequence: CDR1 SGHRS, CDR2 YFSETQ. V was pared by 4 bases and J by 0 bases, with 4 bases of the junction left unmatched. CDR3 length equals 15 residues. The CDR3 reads CASSLDRGDQETQYF. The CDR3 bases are TGCGCCAGCAGCCTGGACAGGGGAGACCAAGAGACCCAGTACTTC.

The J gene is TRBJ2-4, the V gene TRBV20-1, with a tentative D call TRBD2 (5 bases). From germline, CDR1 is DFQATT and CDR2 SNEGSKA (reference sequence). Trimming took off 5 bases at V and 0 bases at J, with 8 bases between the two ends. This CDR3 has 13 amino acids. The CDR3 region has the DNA TGCAGTGCTGGACTTATAGCCAAAAACATTCAGTACTTC. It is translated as CSAGLIAKNIQYF.

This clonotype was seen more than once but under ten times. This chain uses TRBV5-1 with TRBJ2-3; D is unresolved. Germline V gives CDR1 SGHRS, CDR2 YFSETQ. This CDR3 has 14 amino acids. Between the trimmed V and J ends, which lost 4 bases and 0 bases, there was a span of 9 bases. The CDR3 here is CASSPQISTDTQYF. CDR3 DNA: TGCGCCAGCAGCCCTCAAATTAGCACAGATACGCAGTATTTT. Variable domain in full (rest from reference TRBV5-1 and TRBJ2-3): KAGVTQTPRYLIKTRGQQVTLSCSPISGHRSVSWYQQTPGQGLQFLFEYFSETQRNKGNFPGRFSGRQFSNSRSEMNVSTLELGDSALYLCASSPQISTDTQYFGPGTRLTVL.

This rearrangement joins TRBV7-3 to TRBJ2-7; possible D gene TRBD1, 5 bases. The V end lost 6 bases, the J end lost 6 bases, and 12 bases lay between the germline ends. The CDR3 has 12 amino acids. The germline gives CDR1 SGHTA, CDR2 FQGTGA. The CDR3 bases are TGTGCCAGCAGTGACAGTTGGGGCGAGCAGTACTTC. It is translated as CASSDSWGEQYF.

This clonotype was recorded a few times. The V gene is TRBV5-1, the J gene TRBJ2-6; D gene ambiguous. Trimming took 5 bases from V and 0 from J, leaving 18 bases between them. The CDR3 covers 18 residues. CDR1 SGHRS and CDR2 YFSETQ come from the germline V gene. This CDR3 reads CASSNSGDPTSGANVLTF. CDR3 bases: TGCGCCAGCAGTAATTCCGGCGACCCCACCTCTGGGGCCAACGTCCTGACTTTC.

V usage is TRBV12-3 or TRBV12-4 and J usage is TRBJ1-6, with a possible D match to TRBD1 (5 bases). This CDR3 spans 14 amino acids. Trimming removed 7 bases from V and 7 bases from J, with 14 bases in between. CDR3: CASTKGNRNSPLHF. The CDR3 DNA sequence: TGTGCCAGCACCAAGGGGAATCGGAATTCACCCCTCCACTTT.